This TCR beta chain comes out of a study of blood T cells in healthy people across ages. Study-wide findings and caveats: Naive T cell percentage and TCR beta diversity correlated strongly. Unsorted PBMC input precluded a conclusive naive versus antigen-experienced comparison. Naive CD4+ cells and diversity were both higher in long-lived donors than in aged donors.

The authors ran a second PCR of 7 to 11 cycles using a sample-barcoded 5' primer and a J-beta primer mix. TCRdb re-called the 5' RACE reads through MiXCR, storing one row per CDR3 protein. The sample includes hundreds of thousands of distinct CDR3 sequences, around 50% of them seen just once. Donors each provided 7.5 to 10 milliliters of peripheral blood. Comment on this clonotype: Its cognate antigen is unknown. A much larger clonotype is one base distant, so this may be a read error.

Sequenced input: blood. This TCR was sampled from a man at least 80 years old in good health.

Here the CDR3 reads CASRYHATEAFF. In DNA, the CDR3 is TGTGCCAGCAGGTACCACGCGACTGAAGCTTTCTTT. This sequence joins TRBV6-6 and TRBJ1-1; no definite D call. Germline CDR1 is MNHNY and CDR2 is SVGAGI (reference sequence). The CDR3 loop spans 12 amino acids. Trimming removed 6 bases at V and 5 bases at J, with 10 bases between.